Listed here are 2 T cell receptor beta chains from one sample, sequenced in a study of cytomegalovirus exposure and HLA in healthy donors. PCR amplification relied on 60 Vbeta primers (plus 13 Jbeta primers). Repertoires were generated with immunoSEQ multiplex PCR, while TCRdb's copy carries only in-frame clones and drops some. The sample totals some 110,000 clones. Material: PBMCs. All receptors derive from a man under 40 in good health and CMV-seronegative.

The CDR3 DNA reads as TGTGCCAGCAGCGTTTACGGAGGTGGCTACGAGCAGTACTTC. Protein: CASSVYGGGYEQYF. The V gene is TRBV9, the J gene TRBJ2-7, with D perhaps matching TRBD2 (5 bases). The V end was cut by 2 bases, the J end by 3 bases, with 12 bases between. This CDR3 is 14 amino acids long. The germline V gene has CDR1 SGDLS and CDR2 YYNGEE. Full variable domain (remainder filled in from reference TRBV9 and TRBJ2-7): DSGVTQTPKHLITATGQRVTLRCSPRSGDLSVYWYQQSLDQGLQFLIQYYNGEERAKGNILERFSAQQFPDLHSELNLSSLELGDSALYFCASSVYGGGYEQYFGPGTRLTVT.

CDR3 protein: CASSRGLAGAEGTQYF. CDR3 DNA: TGTGCCAGCAGTCGCGGACTAGCGGGGGCCGAGGGTACGCAGTATTTT. This chain joins TRBV6-6 and TRBJ2-3, with TRBD2 matching over 13 bases. CDR1 is MNHNY and CDR2 is SVGAGI in the germline V gene (reference sequence). This CDR3 contains 16 residues. After removal of 5 bases from V and 8 bases from J, the junction contained 10 bases not matched to a gene.